A selection of T cell receptor beta chains follows, all from one sample in a study of shared clonotypes between healthy human individuals. Assay: immunoSEQ multiplex PCR; the TCRdb copy retains only in-frame clones and omits some. The data show around 550,000 clones, roughly 95% seen once. Material for sequencing was naive CD8+ T cells sorted from blood. The receptor source for this set is a young woman in good health. CDR3s leave out the opening cysteine and the closing phenylalanine or tryptophan.

v_call	j_call	cdr3_aa
TRBV9	TRBJ1-1	ASSGDSVSEPEAF
TRBV7-9	TRBJ2-3	ASSSAPSGPTDTQY
TRBV5-6	TRBJ2-2	ASSLGLAGVTGELF
TRBV4-1	TRBJ2-3	ASSPIASTDTQY
TRBV2	TRBJ2-1	ASSPTEWGVNEQF
TRBV28	NA	ASSLASNYEQY
TRBV30	TRBJ1-5	AWSPAVNQPQH
TRBV27	TRBJ2-7	ASGLFRGHEQY
TRBV18	TRBJ2-7	ASSPGSGSLYEQY
TRBV19	TRBJ1-2	ASKMGGGYT
TRBV11-2	TRBJ1-3	ASSLWGEGRNTIY
TRBV2	TRBJ1-1	ASRAGTGEAF
TRBV9	TRBJ2-7	ASSSSGETSLTYEQY
TRBV10-2	TRBJ2-3	ASSESGAGVADTQY
TRBV19	TRBJ2-2	ASSIFGTSQGGELF
TRBV7-7	TRBJ2-7	ASSYTRGGEQY
TRBV15	TRBJ2-1	ATSRAEAPYGEQF
TRBV27	TRBJ2-3	ASSLSVSGRPDTQY
TRBV11-2	TRBJ2-7	ASSLTGTGGPFYYEQY
TRBV11-2	TRBJ2-5	ASSLELAGGETQY
TRBV7-9	TRBJ2-5	ASSTDSQRSQETQY
TRBV2	TRBJ2-7	ASSDARASGPISSYEQY
TRBV7-6	TRBJ1-5	ASSLGALQPQH
TRBV21-1	TRBJ1-1	ASSKALRDTVQGYTEAF
TRBV9	TRBJ2-1	ASSAGLAGLYNEQF
TRBV4-1	TRBJ2-1	ASSRNPNRDRGNEQF
TRBV27	TRBJ2-5	ASSFLDNRETQY